Following are 3 T cell receptor beta chains from one sample sequenced in a study of glioma-infiltrating T cells after dendritic cell vaccination. TCRdb keeps only in-frame clones here, not all; method: immunoSEQ multiplex PCR. The table has 50,000 to 65,000 clones, 70% to 90% seen once. The time point here: after dendritic cell vaccination, including at tumor progression/relapse. Source: blood, taken after dendritic cell vaccination. The receptors were gathered from a human donor with glioblastoma.

This CDR3 is CATSRASGLAGGEQYF. In DNA form, the CDR3 reads TGTGCCACCAGCAGAGCCAGTGGACTAGCGGGGGGCGAGCAGTACTTC. The chain employs TRBV15 and TRBJ2-7, with 14 positions matching TRBD2. This CDR3 comprises 16 residues. The germline V gene has CDR1 LNHNV and CDR2 YYDKDF (reference sequence). The junction had 5 bases not matched to a gene; V was cut back by 1 base and J by 6 bases. Full variable domain (missing parts from reference TRBV15 and TRBJ2-7): DAMVIQNPRYQVTQFGKPVTLSCSQTLNHNVMYWYQQKSSQAPKLLFHYYDKDFNNEADTPDNFQSRRPNTSFCFLDIRSPGLGDTAMYLCATSRASGLAGGEQYFGPGTRLTVT.

This chain joins TRBV21-1 and TRBJ2-7; no check of the table's D call, TRBD1, against the DNA was made. TRBV21-1 is a pseudogene segment. CDR3 length: 12 residues. The CDR3, as DNA: TGTGCCAGCAGCAGACAGGCCTACGAGCAGTACTTC. Its protein product is CASSRQAYEQYF.

The chain combines TRBV4-2 with TRBJ2-7; 8 bases line up with TRBD2. The CDR3 spans 18 residues. Germline V lookup: CDR1 LGHNA, CDR2 YNFKEQ. With 0 bases clipped from V and 2 bases from J, the junction kept 12 bases outside the gene matches. DNA for the CDR3: TGTGCCAGCAGCCAAGATAAGCACGGTAGCGGGACCGCCTACGAGCAGTACTTC. Amino acid sequence: CASSQDKHGSGTAYEQYF.